The T cell receptor beta chain under discussion was sequenced for a study of long-term antiretroviral therapy in people with HIV. An immunoSEQ assay, version v3.0, was performed at survey level. Profiling relied on immunoSEQ multiplex PCR, and the TCRdb table lists in-frame clones only, not all of them. The profile shows 35,000 to 45,000 clones, around 94% of them singletons. CDR3 length: 15 residues. Germline V gene data show CDR1 as LNHNV and CDR2 as YYDKDF (reference sequence). V gave up 0 bases and J gave up 3 bases; unmatched junction bases: 2. This chain joins TRBV15 and TRBJ2-1; TRBD2 matches at 7 bases. The input for sequencing was unsorted PBMCs, taken 4.1 years after starting antiretroviral therapy. The TCR sequence derives from a woman in her fifties or sixties with HIV. CDR3 nucleotide sequence: TGTGCCACCAGCAGAGATCGCGGGAGCTACAATGAGCAGTTCTTC. Translation gives CATSRDRGSYNEQFF.